Listed below are T cell receptor beta chains from one sample, sequenced in a study of cytomegalovirus exposure and HLA in healthy donors. Assay: immunoSEQ multiplex PCR; the TCRdb copy retains only in-frame clones and omits some. The repertoire holds approximately 150,000 clones, with approximately 71% as singletons. The sequencing sample was made of PBMCs. The receptor set was obtained from a woman between 18 and 30 years old in good health and CMV-seropositive. Both conserved end residues are part of each CDR3. A D gene is named only where the DNA matches it firmly. Some rows have no size entry. The others give once, few or many, or a class for an expanded clone.

>TRBV6-6|16|TRBJ2-7|TRBD1|-
CASTNHPGQRAGEQYF
TGTGCCAGCACCAACCATCCGGGACAGAGGGCAGGAGAGCAGTACTTC
>TRBV10-3|14|TRBJ1-3|TRBD1|-
CAISDRDSGNTIYF
TGTGCCATCAGTGACCGGGACAGTGGAAACACCATATATTTT
>TRBV28|16|TRBJ1-2|-|few
CASSTPGVGTVYGYTF
TGTGCCAGCAGTACCCCAGGGGTGGGAACCGTCTATGGCTACACCTTC
>TRBV10-1|14|TRBJ1-5|TRBD1|-
CASSGTGTGQPQHF
TGCGCCAGCAGTGGGACAGGGACGGGACAGCCCCAGCATTTT
>TRBV5-8|13|TRBJ2-6|-|-
CASSTAASIDLTF
TGTGCCAGCAGCACCGCAGCGAGCATAGACCTGACTTTC
>TRBV4-3|15|TRBJ1-5|-|-
CASSEKQGRNQPQHF
TGCGCCAGCAGCGAGAAACAGGGACGCAATCAGCCCCAGCATTTT
>TRBV5-4|14|TRBJ2-3|-|few
CASSLGGRTDTQYF
TGTGCCAGCAGCTTGGGGGGGAGGACAGATACGCAGTATTTT
>TRBV5-1|15|TRBJ2-1|TRBD1|-
CASSLGQGGYNEQFF
TGCGCCAGCAGCTTGGGACAGGGGGGATACAATGAGCAGTTCTTC
>TRBV6-6|15|TRBJ2-3|TRBD2|-
CASRAGLAGTDTQYF
TGTGCCAGCAGAGCGGGACTAGCGGGGACAGATACGCAGTATTTT
>TRBV5-5|13|TRBJ2-1|-|-
CASSTGTLNEQFF
TGTGCCAGCAGTACCGGGACACTCAATGAGCAGTTCTTC
>TRBV7-9|14|TRBJ1-1|-|-
CASIWTKMGTEAFF
TGTGCCAGCATCTGGACTAAAATGGGCACTGAAGCTTTCTTT
>TRBV7-7|15|TRBJ2-3|-|once
CASSLGQGQTDTQYF
TGTGCTAGCAGCTTAGGGCAGGGGCAGACAGATACGCAGTATTTT
>TRBV30|16|TRBJ2-7|-|-
CAWSVQTDSYDYEQYF
TGTGCCTGGAGTGTACAGACAGACAGTTACGACTACGAGCAGTACTTC
>TRBV4-1|17|TRBJ2-3|TRBD2|-
CASSQDATVRTSNTQYF
TGCGCCAGCAGCCAAGACGCGACAGTCAGGACTAGTAATACGCAGTATTTT
>TRBV27|13|TRBJ1-5|-|-
CASSLTGNQPQHF
TGTGCCAGCAGTCTTACTGGCAATCAGCCCCAGCATTTT
>TRBV27|13|TRBJ2-3|-|-
CASSYRNTDTQYF
TGTGCCAGCAGTTACAGGAACACAGATACGCAGTATTTT
>TRBV5-6|13|TRBJ1-1|-|-
CASTQGSNTEAFF
TGTGCCAGTACCCAGGGGTCGAACACTGAAGCTTTCTTT
>TRBV4-2|17|TRBJ1-1|-|-
CASSQVPADSRNTEAFF
TGTGCCAGCAGCCAAGTACCCGCGGACAGCCGGAACACTGAAGCTTTCTTT
>TRBV30|14|TRBJ1-6|-|-
CAWSTGGGNSPLHF
TGTGCCTGGAGTACCGGTGGGGGGAATTCACCCCTCCACTTT
>TRBV7-9|16|TRBJ2-5|TRBD2|-
CASSLKGLATKETQYF
TGTGCCAGCAGCTTGAAGGGACTAGCTACAAAAGAGACCCAGTACTTC
>TRBV5-1|15|TRBJ1-6|TRBD1|-
CASKLDRGPNSPLHF
TGCGCCAGCAAACTCGACAGGGGTCCTAATTCACCCCTCCACTTT
>TRBV4-3|13|TRBJ2-1|-|-
CASSQAPLDEQFF
TGCGCCAGCAGCCAAGCACCCTTAGATGAGCAGTTCTTC
>TRBV5-4|15|TRBJ2-1|TRBD2|few
CASSLPGGTYNEQFF
TGTGCCAGCAGCTTGCCGGGGGGAACCTACAATGAGCAGTTCTTC
>TRBV27|12|TRBJ1-1|-|-
CASTGWNTEAFF
TGTGCCAGCACGGGGTGGAACACTGAAGCTTTCTTT
>TRBV19|14|TRBJ2-1|-|once
CASSIRGAYNEQFF
TGTGCCAGTAGTATACGCGGGGCCTACAATGAGCAGTTCTTC
>TRBV6-6|15|TRBJ2-5|TRBD2|-
CASSYSGGTQETQYF
TGTGCCAGCAGTTACTCGGGGGGGACCCAAGAGACCCAGTACTTC
>TRBV7-8|15|TRBJ1-5|TRBD1|-
CASSSPETGGQPQHF
TGTGCCAGCAGCTCCCCGGAGACAGGGGGTCAGCCCCAGCATTTT
>TRBV5-1|16|TRBJ2-3|-|-
CASSFFAGAMTDTQYF
TGCGCCAGCAGCTTCTTCGCGGGGGCGATGACAGATACGCAGTATTTT
>TRBV5-4|16|TRBJ2-2|TRBD2|once
CASSRGGLGNTGELFF
TGTGCCAGCAGCCGGGGGGGATTGGGAAACACCGGGGAGCTGTTTTTT
>TRBV5-6|15|TRBJ1-1|TRBD1|-
CASSFWQGGNTEAFF
TGTGCCAGCAGCTTCTGGCAGGGGGGGAACACTGAAGCTTTCTTT
>TRBV2|13|TRBJ1-1|-|-
CASSAEQNTEAFF
TGTGCCAGCAGTGCGGAGCAGAACACTGAAGCTTTCTTT
>TRBV27|15|TRBJ1-2|-|few
CASSPTPGGNYGYTF
TGTGCCAGCAGTCCTACACCGGGGGGAAACTATGGCTACACCTTC
>TRBV27|16|TRBJ2-2|-|-
CASSLSPSGNTGELFF
TGTGCCAGCAGTTTATCGCCGTCAGGGAACACCGGGGAGCTGTTTTTT
>TRBV14|15|TRBJ1-2|-|few
CASSQGSGGRHGYTF
TGTGCCAGCAGCCAAGGTTCCGGAGGGAGACATGGCTACACCTTC
>TRBV11-1|16|TRBJ1-4|-|-
CASSLAGTGANEKLFF
TGTGCCAGCAGCTTAGCCGGTACGGGGGCTAATGAAAAACTGTTTTTT